The sequence of this TCR beta chain was determined in a study of technical replicates of blood from a handful of donors. CDR3 length: 15 amino acids. Trimming removed 2 bases at V and 4 bases at J, with 14 bases between. Germline values: CDR1 MDHEN, CDR2 SYDVKM. The repertoire was sequenced with immunoSEQ multiplex PCR; TCRdb's copy has only in-frame clones and lacks some. The sample shows under 100,000 clones, about 95% of them seen only once. Sequencing used T cells isolated from PBMCs. This chain links TRBV28 with TRBJ2-5; weak D call: TRBD2 (5 bases). This receptor was identified in a human donor in good health. The CDR3 DNA sequence: TGTGCCAGCAGTTTAGGGCAGGTAGGGAGAGAGACCCAGTACTTC. Protein: CASSLGQVGRETQYF.